This T cell receptor (beta chain) was retrieved from a study of cytomegalovirus exposure and HLA in healthy donors. Study findings and constraints: Sequencing likely caused a cluster of highly shared sequence variants. The authors later linked a missense DCLRE1C variant to TCR beta V- and J-gene trimming. Productive rates of about 90% or about 30% were seen for most TCR beta V segments in an earlier analysis.

There are 18 residues in the CDR3. The germline gives CDR1 SGHAT, CDR2 FQNNGV. V lost 1 base, J lost 5 bases, and 10 bases stayed unmatched. To note about this clone: Its antigen is unidentified.

The study ran its PCR with 60 Vbeta and 13 Jbeta primers. Per the study methods: There were 80 million to 95 million unique TCR beta chains by a later count, and approximately 11 million of them were shared. TCRdb's table, derived via immunoSEQ multiplex PCR, lists solely in-frame clones and lacks some. Clone size and V and J calls were adopted from that table, with D and trimming inferred from the DNA. The sample holds 150,000 to 200,000 clones, around 79% seen once. The TCR originated in a male donor in good health and CMV-seropositive. This chain uses TRBV11-2 with TRBJ2-7, with TRBD2 matching over 14 bases. The sample taken for sequencing was PBMCs. CDR3 in DNA: TGTGCCAGCAGCTTAGCGGGACTAGCGGGAGCCACGAGCAACGAGCAGTACTTC. Translation: CASSLAGLAGATSNEQYF.